This TCR beta chain was identified in a study of brain metastases from non-small cell lung cancer. Notes on the study in general: Compared with their matched primary tumors, around 68% of brain metastases showed expanded T-cell clones.

To note about this clone: Its target is unknown.

CDR1 is MRHNA and CDR2 is SNTAGT in the germline V gene. The CDR3 is made up of 14 amino acids. The V and J ends lost 4 bases and 0 bases respectively, with 8 bases between them. Data came from immunoSEQ multiplex PCR; TCRdb stores just in-frame clones and leaves some out. The sample consists of about 4,600 clones, approximately 91% of them appearing once. What was sequenced was tissue from a brain metastasis. This TCR derives from a donor aged 40 or older with non-small cell lung cancer. The chain carries TRBV6-4 and TRBJ2-3; either TRBD1 or TRBD2 may supply D (5 bases each). CDR3 sequence: CASSAGPSTDTQYF. The CDR3 DNA sequence: TGTGCCAGCAGTGCGGGGCCGAGCACAGATACGCAGTATTTT.